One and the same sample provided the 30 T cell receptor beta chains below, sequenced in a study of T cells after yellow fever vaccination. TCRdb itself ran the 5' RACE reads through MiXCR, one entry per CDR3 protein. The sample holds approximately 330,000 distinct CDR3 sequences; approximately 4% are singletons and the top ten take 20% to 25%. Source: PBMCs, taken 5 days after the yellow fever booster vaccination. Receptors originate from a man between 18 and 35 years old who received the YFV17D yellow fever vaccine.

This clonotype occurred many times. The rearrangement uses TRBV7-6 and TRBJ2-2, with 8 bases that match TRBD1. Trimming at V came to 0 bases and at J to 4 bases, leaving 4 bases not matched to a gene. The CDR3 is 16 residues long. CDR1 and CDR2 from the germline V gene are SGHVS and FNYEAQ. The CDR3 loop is CASSLAFGQGTGELFF. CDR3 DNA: TGTGCCAGCAGCTTAGCATTTGGACAGGGCACCGGGGAGCTGTTTTTT.

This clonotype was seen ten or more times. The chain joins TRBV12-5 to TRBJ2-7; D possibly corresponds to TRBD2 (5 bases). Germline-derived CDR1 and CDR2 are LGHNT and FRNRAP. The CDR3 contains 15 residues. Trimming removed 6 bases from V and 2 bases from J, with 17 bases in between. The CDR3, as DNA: TGTGCTAGTGGGCCCAGATCAGCCGGGGCCTACGAGCAGTACTTC. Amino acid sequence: CASGPRSAGAYEQYF. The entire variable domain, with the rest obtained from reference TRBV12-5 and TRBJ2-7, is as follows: DARVTQTPRHKVTEMGQEVTMRCQPILGHNTVFWYRQTMMQGLELLAYFRNRAPLDDSGMPKDRFSAEMPDATLATLKIQPSEPRDSAVYFCASGPRSAGAYEQYFGPGTRLTVT.

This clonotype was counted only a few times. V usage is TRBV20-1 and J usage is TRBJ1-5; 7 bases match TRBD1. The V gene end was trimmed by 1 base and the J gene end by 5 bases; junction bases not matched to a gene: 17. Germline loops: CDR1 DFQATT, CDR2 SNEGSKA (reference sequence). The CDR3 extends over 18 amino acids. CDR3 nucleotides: TGCAGTGCTAGAGCTCCTTACCGTGCAGGGGGACGCGATCAGCCCCAGCATTTT. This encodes CSARAPYRAGGRDQPQHF.

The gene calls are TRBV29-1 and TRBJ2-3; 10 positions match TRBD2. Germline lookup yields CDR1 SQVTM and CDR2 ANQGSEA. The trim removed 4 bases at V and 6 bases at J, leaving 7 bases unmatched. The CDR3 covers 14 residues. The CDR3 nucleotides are TGCAGCGTTGTCTCTAGCGGGGGTAGGGATACGCAGTATTTT. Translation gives CSVVSSGGRDTQYF.

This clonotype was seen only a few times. This CDR3 is CASSLAGTGYEQYF. The CDR3 DNA reads TGCGCCAGCAGCTTGGCCGGGACAGGGTACGAGCAGTACTTC. The chain recombines TRBV5-1 with TRBJ2-7; 9 positions match TRBD1. This CDR3 contains 14 residues. The trim removed 0 bases at V and 4 bases at J, leaving 2 bases unmatched. The germline V gene has CDR1 SGHRS and CDR2 YFSETQ.

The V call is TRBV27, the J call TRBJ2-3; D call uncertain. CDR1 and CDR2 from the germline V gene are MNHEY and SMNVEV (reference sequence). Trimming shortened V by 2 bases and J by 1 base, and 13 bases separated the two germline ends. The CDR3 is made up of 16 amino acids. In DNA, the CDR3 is TGTGCCAGCAGTTTACTGATACATACAGGCACAGATACGCAGTATTTT. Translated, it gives CASSLLIHTGTDTQYF.

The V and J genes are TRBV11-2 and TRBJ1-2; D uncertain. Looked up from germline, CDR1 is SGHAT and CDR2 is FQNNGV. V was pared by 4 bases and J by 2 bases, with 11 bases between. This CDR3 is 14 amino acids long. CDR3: CASSSSATNYGYTF. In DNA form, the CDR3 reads TGTGCCAGCAGCTCGAGTGCGACCAACTATGGCTACACCTTC.

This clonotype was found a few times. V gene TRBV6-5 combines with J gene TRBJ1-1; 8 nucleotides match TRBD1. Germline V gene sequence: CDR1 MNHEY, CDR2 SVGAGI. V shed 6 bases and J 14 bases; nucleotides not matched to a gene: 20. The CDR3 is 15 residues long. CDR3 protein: CASSSHPQGATGAFF. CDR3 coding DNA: TGTGCCAGCAGCTCTCATCCCCAGGGGGCAACAGGTGCGTTCTTT.

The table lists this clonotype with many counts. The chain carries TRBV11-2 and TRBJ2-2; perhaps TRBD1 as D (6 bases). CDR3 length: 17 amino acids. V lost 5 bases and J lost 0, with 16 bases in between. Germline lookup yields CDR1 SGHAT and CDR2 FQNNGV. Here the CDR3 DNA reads TGTGCCAGCAGCACCTGGACAGAGTACACGAACACCGGGGAGCTGTTTTTT. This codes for CASSTWTEYTNTGELFF.

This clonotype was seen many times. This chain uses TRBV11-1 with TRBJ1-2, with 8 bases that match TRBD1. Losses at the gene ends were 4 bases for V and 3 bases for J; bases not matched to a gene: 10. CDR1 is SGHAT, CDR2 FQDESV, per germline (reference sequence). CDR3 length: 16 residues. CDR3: CASSSDREDRDYGYTF. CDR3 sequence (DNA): TGTGCCAGCAGCTCGGACAGGGAAGATCGGGACTATGGCTACACCTTC.

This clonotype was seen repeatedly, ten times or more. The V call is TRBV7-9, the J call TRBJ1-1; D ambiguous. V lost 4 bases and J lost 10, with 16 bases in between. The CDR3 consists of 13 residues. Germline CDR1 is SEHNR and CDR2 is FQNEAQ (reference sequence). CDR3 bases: TGTGCCAGCAGCTGGGGTAGAGGGTATAGAGCTTTCTTT. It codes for CASSWGRGYRAFF.

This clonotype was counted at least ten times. In DNA, the CDR3 is TGTGCCAGCAGCGTAGTAGGTAGCGGGGGGGAGACCCAGTACTTC. Translating gives CASSVVGSGGETQYF. The V and J genes are TRBV9 and TRBJ2-5, with 10 bases matching TRBD2. V shed 0 bases and J 5 bases; nucleotides not matched to a gene: 4. The CDR3 loop spans 15 amino acids. Germline-derived CDR1 and CDR2 are SGDLS and YYNGEE.

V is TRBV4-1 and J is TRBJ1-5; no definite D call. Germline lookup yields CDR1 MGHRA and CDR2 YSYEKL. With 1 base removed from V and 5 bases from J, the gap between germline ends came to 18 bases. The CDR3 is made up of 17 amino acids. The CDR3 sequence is CASSQGRIGSSYQPQHF. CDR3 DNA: TGCGCCAGCAGCCAAGGTAGAATAGGGTCCAGTTATCAGCCCCAGCATTTT.

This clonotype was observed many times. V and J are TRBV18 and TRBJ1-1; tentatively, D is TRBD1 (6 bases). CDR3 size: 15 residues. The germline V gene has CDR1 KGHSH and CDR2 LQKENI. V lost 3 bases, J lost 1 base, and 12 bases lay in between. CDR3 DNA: TGTGCCAGCTCACCGGGGACAACACCGAACACTGAAGCTTTCTTT. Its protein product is CASSPGTTPNTEAFF.

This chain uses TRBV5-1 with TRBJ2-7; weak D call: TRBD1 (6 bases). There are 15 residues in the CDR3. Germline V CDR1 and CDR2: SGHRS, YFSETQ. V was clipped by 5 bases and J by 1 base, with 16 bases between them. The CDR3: CASSFTGTQSYEQYF. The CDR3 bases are TGCGCCAGCAGTTTCACCGGGACACAATCCTACGAGCAGTACTTC. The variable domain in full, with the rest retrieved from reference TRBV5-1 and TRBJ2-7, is KAGVTQTPRYLIKTRGQQVTLSCSPISGHRSVSWYQQTPGQGLQFLFEYFSETQRNKGNFPGRFSGRQFSNSRSEMNVSTLELGDSALYLCASSFTGTQSYEQYFGPGTRLTVT.

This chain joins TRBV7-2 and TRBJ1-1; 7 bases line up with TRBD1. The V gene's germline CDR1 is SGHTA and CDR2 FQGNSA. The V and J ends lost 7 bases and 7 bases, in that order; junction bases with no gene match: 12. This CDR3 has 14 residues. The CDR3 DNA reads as TGTGCCAGCATCCCTAGAATCGGGACAGTTGAAGCTTTCTTT. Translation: CASIPRIGTVEAFF.

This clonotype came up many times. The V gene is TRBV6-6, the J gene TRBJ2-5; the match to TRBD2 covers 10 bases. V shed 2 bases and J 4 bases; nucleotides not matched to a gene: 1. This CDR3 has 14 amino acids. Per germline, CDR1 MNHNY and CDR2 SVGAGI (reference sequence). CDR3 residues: CASSYSGGAETQYF. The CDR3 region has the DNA TGTGCCAGCAGTTACAGCGGGGGGGCAGAGACCCAGTACTTC.

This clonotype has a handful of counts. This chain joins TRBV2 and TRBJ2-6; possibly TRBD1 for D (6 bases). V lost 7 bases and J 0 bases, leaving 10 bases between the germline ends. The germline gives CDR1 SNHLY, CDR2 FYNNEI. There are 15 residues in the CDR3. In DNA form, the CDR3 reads TGTGCCAGCAATCAACAGGGCTCTGGGGCCAACGTCCTGACTTTC. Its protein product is CASNQQGSGANVLTF.

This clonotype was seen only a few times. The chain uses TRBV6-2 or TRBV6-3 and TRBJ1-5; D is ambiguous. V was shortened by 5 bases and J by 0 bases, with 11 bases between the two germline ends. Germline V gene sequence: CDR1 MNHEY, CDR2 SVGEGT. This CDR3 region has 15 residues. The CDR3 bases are TGTGCCAGCAGTCAAGGCGTTTATAGCAATCAGCCCCAGCATTTT. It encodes CASSQGVYSNQPQHF.

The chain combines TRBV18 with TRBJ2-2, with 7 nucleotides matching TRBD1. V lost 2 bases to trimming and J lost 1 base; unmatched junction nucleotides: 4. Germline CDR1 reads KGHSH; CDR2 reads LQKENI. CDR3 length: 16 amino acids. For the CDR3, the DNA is TGTGCCAGCTCACCATGGCGGACAGGGAACACCGGGGAGCTGTTTTTT. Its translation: CASSPWRTGNTGELFF. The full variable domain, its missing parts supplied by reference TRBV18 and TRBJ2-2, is NAGVMQNPRHLVRRRGQEARLRCSPMKGHSHVYWYRQLPEEGLKFMVYLQKENIIDESGMPKERFSAEFPKEGPSILRIQQVVRGDSAAYFCASSPWRTGNTGELFFGEGSRLTVL.

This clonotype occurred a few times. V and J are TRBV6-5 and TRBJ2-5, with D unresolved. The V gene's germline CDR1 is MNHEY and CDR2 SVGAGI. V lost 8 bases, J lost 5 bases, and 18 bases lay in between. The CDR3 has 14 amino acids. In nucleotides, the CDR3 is TGTGCCAGCTCGGACGTGGGTGATAAGGAGACCCAGTACTTC. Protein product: CASSDVGDKETQYF.

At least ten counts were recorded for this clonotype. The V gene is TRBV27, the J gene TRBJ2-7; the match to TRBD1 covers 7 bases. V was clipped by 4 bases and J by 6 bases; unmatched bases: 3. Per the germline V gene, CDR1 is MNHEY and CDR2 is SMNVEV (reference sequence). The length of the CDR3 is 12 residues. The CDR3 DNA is TGTGCCAGCAGTTACAGGGGCGGCGAGCAGTACTTC. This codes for CASSYRGGEQYF.

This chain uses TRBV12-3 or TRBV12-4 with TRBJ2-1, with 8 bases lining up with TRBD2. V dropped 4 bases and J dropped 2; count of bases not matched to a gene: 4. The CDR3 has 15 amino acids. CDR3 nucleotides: TGTGCCAGCAGTTCGGGGGGGGAAGCCTACAATGAGCAGTTCTTC. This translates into CASSSGGEAYNEQFF.

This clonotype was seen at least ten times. CDR3 amino acids: CASSLVSGGLLMNTEAFF. The CDR3 region has the DNA TGTGCCAGCAGCTTAGTCTCAGGGGGCCTTCTCATGAACACTGAAGCTTTCTTT. The J gene is TRBJ1-1, the V gene TRBV7-8, with 8 bases lining up with TRBD1. Germline CDR1 is SGHVS and CDR2 is FQNEAQ. With 1 base clipped from V and 0 bases from J, the junction kept 10 bases outside the gene matches. The CDR3 runs 18 residues.

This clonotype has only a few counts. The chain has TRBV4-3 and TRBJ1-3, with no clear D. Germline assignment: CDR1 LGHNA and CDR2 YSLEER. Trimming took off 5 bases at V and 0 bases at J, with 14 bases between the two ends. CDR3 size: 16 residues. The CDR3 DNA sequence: TGCGCCAGCAGCGGCGCGCGAGGGAACTCTGGAAACACCATATATTTT. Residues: CASSGARGNSGNTIYF.

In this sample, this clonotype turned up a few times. DNA for the CDR3: TGTGCCAGTAAACAGGGGGCGAGAGGAGAGACCCAGTACTTC. Encoded protein: CASKQGARGETQYF. The chain combines TRBV10-3 with TRBJ2-5, with 9 bases identical to TRBD1. Germline values: CDR1 ENHRY, CDR2 SYGVKD. This CDR3 comprises 14 residues. J was trimmed by 4 bases and V by 10 bases; bases with no gene match: 10.

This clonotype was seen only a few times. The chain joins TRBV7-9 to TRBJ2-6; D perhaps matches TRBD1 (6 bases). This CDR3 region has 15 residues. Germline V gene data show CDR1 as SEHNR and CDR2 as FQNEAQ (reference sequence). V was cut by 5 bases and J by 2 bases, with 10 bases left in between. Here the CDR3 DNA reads TGTGCCAGCAGCCGATACAGGGCTGGGGCCAACGTCCTGACTTTC. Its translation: CASSRYRAGANVLTF.

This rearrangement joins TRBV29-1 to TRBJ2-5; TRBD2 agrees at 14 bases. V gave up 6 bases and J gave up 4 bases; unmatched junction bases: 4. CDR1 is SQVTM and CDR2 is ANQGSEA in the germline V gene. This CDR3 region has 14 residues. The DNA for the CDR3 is TGCAGCGTGGGGACTAGCGGGGGAGTAGAGACCCAGTACTTC. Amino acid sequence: CSVGTSGGVETQYF.

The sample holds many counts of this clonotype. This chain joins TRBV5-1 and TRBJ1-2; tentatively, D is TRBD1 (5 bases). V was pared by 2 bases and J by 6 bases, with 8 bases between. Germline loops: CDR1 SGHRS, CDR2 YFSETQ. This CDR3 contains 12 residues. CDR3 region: CASSFQGDGYTF. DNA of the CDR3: TGCGCCAGCAGCTTTCAAGGGGATGGCTACACCTTC. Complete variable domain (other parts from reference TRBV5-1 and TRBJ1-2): KAGVTQTPRYLIKTRGQQVTLSCSPISGHRSVSWYQQTPGQGLQFLFEYFSETQRNKGNFPGRFSGRQFSNSRSEMNVSTLELGDSALYLCASSFQGDGYTFGSGTRLTVV.

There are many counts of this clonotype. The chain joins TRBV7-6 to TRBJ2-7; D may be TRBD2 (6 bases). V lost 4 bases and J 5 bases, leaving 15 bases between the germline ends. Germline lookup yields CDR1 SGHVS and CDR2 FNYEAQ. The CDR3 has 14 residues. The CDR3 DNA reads TGTGCCAGCAGCTCAGTTCGGGGGTACCACGAGCAGTACTTC. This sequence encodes CASSSVRGYHEQYF.